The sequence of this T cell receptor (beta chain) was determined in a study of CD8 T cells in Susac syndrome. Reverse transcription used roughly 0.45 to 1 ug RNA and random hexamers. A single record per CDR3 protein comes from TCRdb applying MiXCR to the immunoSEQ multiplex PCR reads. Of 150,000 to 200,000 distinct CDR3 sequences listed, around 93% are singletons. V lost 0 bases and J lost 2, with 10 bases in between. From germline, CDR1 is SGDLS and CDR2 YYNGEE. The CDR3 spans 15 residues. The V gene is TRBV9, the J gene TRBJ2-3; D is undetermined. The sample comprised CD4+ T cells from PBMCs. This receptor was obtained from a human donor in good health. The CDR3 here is CASSVGPADTDTQYF. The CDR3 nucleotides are TGTGCCAGCAGCGTAGGTCCGGCAGACACAGATACGCAGTATTTT. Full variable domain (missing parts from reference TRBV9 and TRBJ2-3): DSGVTQTPKHLITATGQRVTLRCSPRSGDLSVYWYQQSLDQGLQFLIQYYNGEERAKGNILERFSAQQFPDLHSELNLSSLELGDSALYFCASSVGPADTDTQYFGPGTRLTVL.